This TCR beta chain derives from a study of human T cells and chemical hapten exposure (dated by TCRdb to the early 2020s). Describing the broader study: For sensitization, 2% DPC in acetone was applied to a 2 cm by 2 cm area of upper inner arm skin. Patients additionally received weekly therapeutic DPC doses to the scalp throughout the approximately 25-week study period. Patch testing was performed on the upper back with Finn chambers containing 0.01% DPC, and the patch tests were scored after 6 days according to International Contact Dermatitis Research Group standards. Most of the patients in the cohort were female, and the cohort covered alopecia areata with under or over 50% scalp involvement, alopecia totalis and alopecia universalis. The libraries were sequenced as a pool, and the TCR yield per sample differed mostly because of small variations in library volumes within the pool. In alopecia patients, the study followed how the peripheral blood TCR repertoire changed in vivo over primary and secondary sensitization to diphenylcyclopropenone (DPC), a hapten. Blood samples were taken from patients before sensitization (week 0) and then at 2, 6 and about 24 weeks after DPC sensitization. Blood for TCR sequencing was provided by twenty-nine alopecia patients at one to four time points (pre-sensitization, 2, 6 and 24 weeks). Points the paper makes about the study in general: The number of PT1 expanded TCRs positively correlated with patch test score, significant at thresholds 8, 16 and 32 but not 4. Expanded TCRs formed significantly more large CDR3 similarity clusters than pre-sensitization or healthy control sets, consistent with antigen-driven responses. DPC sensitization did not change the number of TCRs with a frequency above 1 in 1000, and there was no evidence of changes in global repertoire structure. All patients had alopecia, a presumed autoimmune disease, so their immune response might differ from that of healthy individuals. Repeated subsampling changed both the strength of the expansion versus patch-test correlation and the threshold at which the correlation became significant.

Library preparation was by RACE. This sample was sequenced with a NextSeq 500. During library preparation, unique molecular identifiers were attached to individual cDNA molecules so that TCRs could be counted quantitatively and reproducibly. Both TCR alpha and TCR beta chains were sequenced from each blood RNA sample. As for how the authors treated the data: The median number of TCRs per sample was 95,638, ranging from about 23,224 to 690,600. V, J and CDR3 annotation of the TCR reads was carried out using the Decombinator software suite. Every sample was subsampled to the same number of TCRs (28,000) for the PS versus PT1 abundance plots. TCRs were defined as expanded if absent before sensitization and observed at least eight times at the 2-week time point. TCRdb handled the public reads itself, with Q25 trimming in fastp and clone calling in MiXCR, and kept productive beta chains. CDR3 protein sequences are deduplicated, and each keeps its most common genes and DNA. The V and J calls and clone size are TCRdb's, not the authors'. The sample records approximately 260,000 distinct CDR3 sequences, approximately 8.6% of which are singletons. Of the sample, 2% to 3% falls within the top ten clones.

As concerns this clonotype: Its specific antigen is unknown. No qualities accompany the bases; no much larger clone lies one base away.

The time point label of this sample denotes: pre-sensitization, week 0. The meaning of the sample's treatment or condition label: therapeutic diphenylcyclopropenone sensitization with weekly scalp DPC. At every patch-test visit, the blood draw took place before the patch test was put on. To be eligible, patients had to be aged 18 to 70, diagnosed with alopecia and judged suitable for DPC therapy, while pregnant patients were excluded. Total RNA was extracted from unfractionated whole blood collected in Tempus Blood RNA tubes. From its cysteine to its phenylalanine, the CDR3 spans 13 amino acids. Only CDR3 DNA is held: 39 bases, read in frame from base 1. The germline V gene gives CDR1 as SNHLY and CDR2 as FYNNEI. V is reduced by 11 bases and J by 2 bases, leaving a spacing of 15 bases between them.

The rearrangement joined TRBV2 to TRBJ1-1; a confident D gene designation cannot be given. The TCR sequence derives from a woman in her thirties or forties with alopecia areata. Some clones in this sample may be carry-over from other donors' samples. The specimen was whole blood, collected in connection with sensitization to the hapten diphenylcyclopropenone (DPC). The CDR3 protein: CARRVAGNTEAFF. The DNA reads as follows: TGTGCCCGCCGTGTGGCGGGCAACACTGAAGCTTTCTTT.